Presented here are 3 T cell receptor beta chains from one specimen sequenced in a study of pediatric ulcerative colitis. Using immunoSEQ multiplex PCR, the repertoire was profiled, and TCRdb retains in-frame clones only, with some absent. The sample lists 65,000 or so clones; roughly nine tenths were seen once. What was sequenced was blood. These TCRs come from a boy aged 10-17 years with severe ulcerative colitis.

This chain uses TRBV6-1 with TRBJ1-1; tentative D call: TRBD1 (5 bases). V was trimmed by 5 bases and J by 3 bases, leaving 7 bases between them. CDR3 size: 12 residues. Germline CDR1 MNHNS, CDR2 SASEGT. CDR3 region: CASSRQHTEAFF. The CDR3 region has the DNA TGTGCCAGCAGTCGACAGCACACTGAAGCTTTCTTT.

V gene TRBV6-1 combines with J gene TRBJ2-2; D call uncertain. V shed 11 bases and J shed 8 bases, with 21 bases lying between them. Germline V CDR1 and CDR2: MNHNS, SASEGT. The length of the CDR3 is 14 residues. The CDR3 is CAAPSSLVRGELFF. CDR3 in DNA: TGTGCCGCACCCAGCAGTCTGGTGCGAGGGGAGCTGTTTTTT.

The rearrangement links TRBV5-4 to TRBJ1-3; the match to TRBD1 covers 7 bases. With 0 bases clipped from V and 3 bases from J, the junction kept 6 bases outside the gene matches. This CDR3 has 16 residues. In germline, CDR1 is SGHNT, CDR2 YYREEE (reference sequence). In DNA form, the CDR3 reads TGTGCCAGCAGCTTGGGGAGACAGGGTGGTGGAAACACCATATATTTT. The encoded protein is CASSLGRQGGGNTIYF.